Given below is one TCR beta chain in context. Its antigen is unknown. Nothing much larger sits one base from this clone, and base qualities are not available. In light of the paper, this sample's time point label describes: baseline before first vaccination. Vaccinee samples were obtained from the UK trials COV001 and COV002, which included a single-blind randomized controlled phase 2/3 trial of AZD1222 (ChAdOx1 nCoV-19) in healthy adults. Trial participant PBMC samples were collected at day 0 and day 28 after the second dose for TCRbeta chain sequencing. The sample originates from a study of T cell responses to AZD1222 COVID-19 vaccine (dated by TCRdb to the early 2020s). Concerning the study at large: Because spike-specific TCR depth and breadth did not differ between the two schedules, AZD1222 recipients who got a second dose at roughly 4 weeks were pooled with those who got a second dose at roughly 12 weeks. TCR sequencing covered 233 trial participants: approximately 200 given two doses of AZD1222 and 26 given two doses of MenACWY control vaccine. Trial participants were enrolled by age into 18-55, 56-69 and 70-plus year subgroups, with roughly 150, 30 and 60 TCR-sequenced participants respectively. The investigation overall reported the following: The vaccine-associated CD4 TCRs covered the entire spike protein, and the dominant responses fell in regions 160-218 and 743-854. Because no samples from the day 14 peak response were available, repertoires could be characterized only after the peak T cell response. Reportedly, close to half of the unique spike-specific TCRs recognized epitopes lying outside the regions that are mutated in the B.1.351 and B.1.1.7 variants. The 56-69-year group was small, and its depth increase did not reach significance, likely because of low power. Participants were mostly white British, with more females than males. The authors suggested clonal diversity may have been underestimated. After two AZD1222 doses, spike-specific TCR breadth and depth were significantly higher than at day 0 and than in MenACWY recipients. Conclusions about previously exposed vaccinees are limited, since just 5 to 7 AZD1222 recipients were seropositive for SARS-CoV-2 at baseline.

The CDR3 runs 13 residues from the cysteine to the phenylalanine. The DNA shown is the 39-base CDR3, in frame from base 1. The germline V end is reduced by 5 bases and the J end by 3 bases; junction bases left unmatched: 3. From the germline V gene (reference sequence), CDR1 is SEHNR and CDR2 is FQNEAQ. The CDR3 regions of human TCRbeta chains were analyzed by immunosequencing. The study's own analysis went as follows. TCRs in the repertoires were matched against a reference library of SARS-CoV-2-specific TCRs that had been generated with the MIRA antigen-specificity platform. Breadth was defined as the fraction of unique TCRs that were SARS-CoV-2-associated. Depth was defined as the fraction of total T cells that were SARS-CoV-2-associated. Using the MIRA data, every spike-specific TCR was mapped to the spike region that the TCR reacted to and assigned to either a CD4 or a CD8 class. Log10-transformed breadth and depth values were compared by one-way ANOVA with Sidak's multiple comparisons tests. Here the immuneACCESS table is served through TCRdb, limited to in-frame sequences with V and J called. Missing clones are a known gap in these copies; in checked studies unresolved V genes cover under half, and the rest lacks a known reason. V, J and clone size are taken as reported in that table, and D and trimming were inferred from the DNA itself. The sample yields some 160,000 clones; just under 95% were counted once. The ten largest account for around 1.5% of the sample.

The clonotype comes from an adult in good health. The sequencing used peripheral blood, collected on day 0 of AZD1222 vaccination. This receptor chain uses TRBV7-9 and TRBJ2-7; TRBD1 aligns with 8 central bases. For the CDR3, the sequence is CASSAGQVYEQYF. The nucleotides read TGTGCCAGCAGCGCGGGACAGGTCTACGAGCAGTACTTC.